This T cell receptor (beta chain) was retrieved from a study of shared clonotypes between healthy human individuals. Using immunoSEQ multiplex PCR, the repertoire was profiled, and TCRdb retains in-frame clones only, with some absent. The table lists fewer than 2.5 million clones, 80% to 95% of them singletons. This CDR3 has 13 amino acids. The germline V gene has CDR1 SGHDT and CDR2 YYEEEE. V was shortened by 4 bases and J by 13 bases, with 19 bases between the two germline ends. Material for sequencing was naive CD4+ T cells from PBMCs. As to subset: CD45RA+ positively selected. The rearrangement links TRBV5-6 to TRBJ2-3; D is perhaps TRBD2 (5 bases). The receptor's source is a young man in good health. Some clones in this sample may be carry-over from other donors' samples. Here the CDR3 DNA reads TGTGCCAGCAGCCGATTCCGGACGGGATCAGAGTATTTT. Protein: CASSRFRTGSEYF.